What follows are 20 T cell receptor beta chains derived from one specimen sequenced in a study of blood T cell repertoires in COVID-19. Assay: immunoSEQ multiplex PCR; the TCRdb copy retains only in-frame clones and omits some. The sample holds 250,000 to 350,000 clones, about 89% seen once. Material for sequencing was peripheral blood. These receptors were taken from a woman aged 60-75 years with acute or convalescent COVID-19.

The rearrangement uses TRBV4-3 and TRBJ1-2, with D possibly being TRBD1 (6 bases). This CDR3 comprises 15 residues. Trimming pared 0 bases from V and 4 bases from J, leaving 12 bases between. Per the germline V gene, CDR1 is LGHNA and CDR2 is YSLEER. The chain's CDR3 is CASSQESRGPYGYTF. CDR3 DNA sequence: TGCGCCAGCAGCCAAGAGTCCAGGGGCCCCTATGGCTACACCTTC.

This clone was found a few times. The rearrangement uses TRBV7-2 and TRBJ2-1, with TRBD2 as a possible D gene (5 bases). The length of the CDR3 is 15 residues. Deletions cut 1 base from V and 6 bases from J, with 13 bases between. Germline V gives CDR1 SGHTA, CDR2 FQGNSA. In nucleotides, the CDR3 is TGTGCCAGCAGCTTAGTGGCGGGTCATGGCAATGAGCAGTTCTTC. This gives the protein CASSLVAGHGNEQFF.

The chain joins TRBV19 to TRBJ1-1; TRBD1 aligns across 9 bases. Trimming cost V 5 bases and J 6 bases; bases outside gene matches: 13. Germline CDR1 and CDR2: LNHDA and SQIVND (reference sequence). The CDR3 sequence is 16 residues long. CDR3 DNA: TGTGCCAGTAGTCTTTCGTGGGGACAGGGTGTCCCTGAAGCTTTCTTT. Protein sequence: CASSLSWGQGVPEAFF.

This chain links TRBV28 with TRBJ1-2, with 7 bases lining up with TRBD1. The CDR3 extends over 15 amino acids. V gave up 2 bases and J gave up 0 bases; unmatched junction bases: 3. Germline-derived CDR1 and CDR2 are MDHEN and SYDVKM. The CDR3 here is CASSLTGAANYGYTF. In DNA, the CDR3 is TGTGCCAGCAGTTTAACAGGGGCCGCTAACTATGGCTACACCTTC.

The chain is built from TRBV19 and TRBJ2-7; D is possibly TRBD1 (5 bases). V was pared by 0 bases and J by 1 base, with 7 bases between. The CDR3 spans 14 residues. From germline, CDR1 is LNHDA and CDR2 SQIVND (reference sequence). CDR3 sequence (DNA): TGTGCCAGTAGTATAGACACAGGATCCTACGAGCAGTACTTC. The encoded protein is CASSIDTGSYEQYF.

This chain joins TRBV19 and TRBJ1-6; D is unresolved. The V end lost 10 bases, the J end lost 8 bases, and 21 bases lay between the germline ends. The CDR3 spans 15 residues. CDR1 is LNHDA and CDR2 is SQIVND in the germline V gene (reference sequence). DNA of the CDR3: TGTGCCACCCCACACCCCCCAGCGCGCTATTCACCCCTCCACTTT. This encodes CATPHPPARYSPLHF.

This chain connects TRBV6-6 to TRBJ1-2; D perhaps matches TRBD1 (6 bases). This CDR3 spans 15 amino acids. Per germline, CDR1 MNHNY and CDR2 SVGAGI (reference sequence). The V and J ends lost 5 bases and 6 bases respectively, with 19 bases between them. CDR3 amino acids: CASSQAASGAHGYTF. The DNA for the CDR3 is TGTGCCAGCAGTCAAGCGGCCTCAGGGGCCCATGGCTACACCTTC.

The chain joins TRBV6-2 or TRBV6-3 to TRBJ2-2, with 11 bases lining up with TRBD1. Losses at the gene ends were 2 bases for V and 5 bases for J; bases not matched to a gene: 4. The CDR3 loop spans 16 amino acids. Germline CDR1 MNHEY, CDR2 SVGEGT. CDR3 DNA sequence: TGTGCCAGCAGTTACCGGGACAGGGGGTTTACCGGGGAGCTGTTTTTT. Translating gives CASSYRDRGFTGELFF.

The chain carries TRBV7-8 and TRBJ2-7, with D unclear. Germline lookup yields CDR1 SGHVS and CDR2 FQNEAQ. This CDR3 is built from 12 residues. V was trimmed by 10 bases and J by 6 bases, leaving 16 bases between them. Written as DNA, the CDR3 is TGTGCCACCGGCACAGAATTTAGCGAGCAGTACTTC. Amino acid sequence: CATGTEFSEQYF.

The chain uses TRBV27 and TRBJ2-1, with 7 positions matching TRBD2. This CDR3 has 16 residues. Germline V lookup: CDR1 MNHEY, CDR2 SMNVEV (reference sequence). The V segment lost 7 bases and the J segment 8 bases; nucleotides outside the gene matches: 17. Written as DNA, the CDR3 is TGTGCCAGCAAACAGGCGGGAGTAACCCTCCGGGATGAGCAGTTCTTC. It codes for CASKQAGVTLRDEQFF.

The J gene is TRBJ2-7, the V gene TRBV10-3; TRBD1 matches 8 bases. Per the germline V gene, CDR1 is ENHRY and CDR2 is SYGVKD. With 3 bases clipped from V and 4 bases from J, the junction kept 20 bases outside the gene matches. The CDR3 extends over 19 amino acids. Written as DNA, the CDR3 is TGTGCCATCAGTGACCCAGGCGGACAGGGAAACATACGGCTGTACGAGCAGTACTTC. This encodes CAISDPGGQGNIRLYEQYF.

This chain links TRBV7-8 with TRBJ2-3; perhaps TRBD2 as D (5 bases). Trimming took off 0 bases at V and 4 bases at J, with 11 bases between the two ends. The CDR3 is made up of 15 amino acids. Germline CDR1 and CDR2: SGHVS and FQNEAQ. As DNA, the CDR3 is TGTGCCAGCAGCTTAGCCGGGGAATGGGCAGATACGCAGTATTTT. It specifies CASSLAGEWADTQYF.

This clone was seen a handful of times. The chain joins TRBV18 to TRBJ1-1; TRBD1 matches 8 bases. V lost 6 bases and J lost 8; bases outside the gene matches: 14. This CDR3 has 15 residues. Germline V CDR1 and CDR2: KGHSH, LQKENI. The CDR3 region is CASSPTGEKSKEAFF. DNA for the CDR3: TGTGCCAGCTCGCCGACAGGGGAGAAAAGCAAGGAAGCTTTCTTT. The whole variable domain, filled in from reference TRBV18 and TRBJ1-1, reads NAGVMQNPRHLVRRRGQEARLRCSPMKGHSHVYWYRQLPEEGLKFMVYLQKENIIDESGMPKERFSAEFPKEGPSILRIQQVVRGDSAAYFCASSPTGEKSKEAFFGQGTRLTVV.

The chain carries TRBV19 and TRBJ1-2; D is perhaps TRBD1 (5 bases). This CDR3 has 13 residues. Germline V gives CDR1 LNHDA, CDR2 SQIVND (reference sequence). V was clipped by 3 bases and J by 4 bases, with 9 bases between them. CDR3 in amino acids: CASSIDSSYGYTF. The CDR3 DNA reads as TGTGCCAGTAGTATTGACAGCTCCTATGGCTACACCTTC.

V usage is TRBV4-1 and J usage is TRBJ1-6, with a possible D match to TRBD1 (5 bases). From germline, CDR1 is MGHRA and CDR2 YSYEKL. The CDR3 covers 17 residues. V dropped 1 base and J dropped 9 bases, with 19 bases sitting between them. CDR3: CASSQGIGAELGSPLHF. DNA of the CDR3: TGCGCCAGCAGCCAAGGGATAGGGGCTGAACTGGGTTCACCCCTCCACTTT.

This clone was recorded once. This chain joins TRBV7-3 and TRBJ2-1, with 9 bases that match TRBD2. Losses at the gene ends were 5 bases for V and 2 bases for J; bases not matched to a gene: 7. CDR3 length: 16 residues. Germline V gives CDR1 SGHTA, CDR2 FQGTGA. As DNA, the CDR3 is TGTGCCAGCAGCCTATTAGCGGGAGAGACCTACAATGAGCAGTTCTTC. Protein product: CASSLLAGETYNEQFF.

This chain's CDR3 is CASSIGFRGINEQFF. As DNA, the CDR3 is TGTGCCAGCAGCATAGGGTTCAGGGGCATAAATGAGCAGTTCTTC. This chain uses TRBV5-6 with TRBJ2-1, with D possibly matching TRBD1 (6 bases). Looked up from germline, CDR1 is SGHDT and CDR2 is YYEEEE. V was trimmed by 4 bases and J by 7 bases, leaving 18 bases between them. CDR3 size: 15 residues.

V and J are TRBV7-9 and TRBJ1-2; 11 bases align to TRBD1. CDR3 length: 14 amino acids. Trimming cost V 5 bases and J 8 bases; bases outside gene matches: 7. Germline V gene sequence: CDR1 SEHNR, CDR2 FQNEAQ (reference sequence). In DNA form, the CDR3 reads TGTGCCAGCAGCAACGGACAGGGGGCTGGCGGCTACACCTTC. Amino acids: CASSNGQGAGGYTF.

The chain recombines TRBV25-1 with TRBJ2-2; tentatively, D is TRBD2 (5 bases). This CDR3 spans 15 amino acids. Germline loops: CDR1 MGHDK, CDR2 SYGVNS. V dropped 4 bases and J dropped 5 bases, with 14 bases sitting between them. CDR3 bases: TGTGCCAGCAGTGTGGCGGCCCGGGAAACCGGGGAGCTGTTTTTT. As protein: CASSVAARETGELFF.

This clone was recorded only once. The gene calls are TRBV18 and TRBJ2-1; D is uncertain. The CDR3 sequence is 12 residues long. Germline V gene data show CDR1 as KGHSH and CDR2 as LQKENI. The ends were cut back, 3 bases at V and 5 bases at J, with 5 bases in the middle. This CDR3 is CASSPTDNEQFF. The CDR3 region has the DNA TGTGCCAGCTCACCCACTGACAATGAGCAGTTCTTC.